The subject of this entry is one T cell receptor beta chain. Its antigen is unknown. This sample was included in a study of cytomegalovirus exposure and HLA in healthy donors. Both 60 Vbeta primers and 13 Jbeta primers went into the PCR. Here immunoSEQ multiplex PCR was the method, and the copy in TCRdb shows in-frame clones only, minus some. The sample records roughly 100,000 clones, over 80% being singletons. Findings of the study overall: Segments of the TCR beta V type were, in most cases, productive about 90% or about 30% of the time in an earlier analysis. V- and J-gene trimming in TCR beta was tied to a missense DCLRE1C variant by an analysis performed later. A later analysis found common viral pathogens apparently linked to several of the most significant clusters.

The source material was PBMCs. This TCR came from a female donor in good health and CMV-seropositive.

The CDR3 DNA reads TGTGCCAGCAGCGTAGAAGACATAAGCACCGGGGAGCTGTTTTTT. This codes for CASSVEDISTGELFF. The V and J genes are TRBV9 and TRBJ2-2; D call uncertain. Germline assignment: CDR1 SGDLS and CDR2 YYNGEE. V shed 0 bases and J shed 4 bases, with 10 bases lying between them. This CDR3 comprises 15 residues. Full variable domain (remainder filled in from reference TRBV9 and TRBJ2-2): DSGVTQTPKHLITATGQRVTLRCSPRSGDLSVYWYQQSLDQGLQFLIQYYNGEERAKGNILERFSAQQFPDLHSELNLSSLELGDSALYFCASSVEDISTGELFFGEGSRLTVL.